The 15 T cell receptor beta chains listed next were all sequenced from one sample in a study of T cells after posttransplantation cyclophosphamide. Treatment was busulfan-fludarabine conditioning, a marrow graft, and cyclophosphamide on days +3 and +4. The repertoire was sequenced with immunoSEQ multiplex PCR; TCRdb's copy has only in-frame clones and lacks some. The table lists about 6,800 clones, 90% to 95% of them singletons. The source was PBMCs, collected about 1,500 days after allogeneic stem cell transplant with posttransplant cyclophosphamide. The receptors derive from a female patient aged 50-59 years who received an allogeneic stem cell transplant from a related donor, was CMV-positive, and had no GVHD. Some of the T cells might come from the graft donor.

The V call is TRBV18, the J call TRBJ1-3, with D possibly matching TRBD1 (5 bases). The CDR3 loop spans 14 amino acids. Germline values: CDR1 KGHSH, CDR2 LQKENI. V lost 3 bases to trimming and J lost 4 bases, with 10 bases between them. The CDR3 reads CASSPGGVGNTIYF. The CDR3 coding sequence is TGTGCCAGCTCACCGGGGGGGGTCGGAAACACCATATATTTT.

The rearrangement joins TRBV28 to TRBJ2-7; 8 nucleotides agree with TRBD1. CDR1 is MDHEN and CDR2 is SYDVKM in the germline V gene. J gave up 5 bases and V 6 bases, and 15 bases lay outside the gene matches. The length of the CDR3 is 16 residues. This CDR3 is CASSEPAQGDEDEQYF. The DNA for the CDR3 is TGTGCCAGCAGCGAACCGGCACAGGGGGATGAAGACGAGCAGTACTTC.

V and J are TRBV30 and TRBJ2-1; TRBD1 agrees at 8 bases. With V trimmed by 7 bases and J by 5 bases, 10 bases remained unmatched. CDR1 is GTSNPN and CDR2 is SVGIG in the germline V gene (reference sequence). There are 14 residues in the CDR3. CDR3: CALLPRDRNNEQFF. The CDR3 coding sequence is TGTGCCTTATTACCCCGGGACAGGAACAATGAGCAGTTCTTC.

This chain connects TRBV30 to TRBJ2-7; 7 nucleotides align to TRBD1. CDR3 length: 15 amino acids. Trimming removed 2 bases from V and 3 bases from J; junction bases left unmatched: 10. CDR1 GTSNPN and CDR2 SVGIG come from the germline V gene (reference sequence). The CDR3 region is CAWSSPGQTFYEQYF. CDR3 coding DNA: TGTGCCTGGAGTTCCCCGGGACAGACCTTCTACGAGCAGTACTTC.

The chain is built from TRBV7-8 and TRBJ2-2, with D perhaps TRBD2 (5 bases). Trimming left V 5 bases short and J 6 bases short, with 13 bases between. The CDR3 extends over 14 amino acids. Germline V gives CDR1 SGHVS, CDR2 FQNEAQ. This chain's CDR3 is CASSGPGSAGELFF. The CDR3 DNA sequence: TGTGCCAGCAGCGGGCCGGGGTCGGCCGGGGAGCTGTTTTTT.

This clone was observed once. The chain employs TRBV1 and TRBJ2-7; the D call in the table, TRBD2, was not verified against the DNA. TRBV1 is listed as a pseudogene. This CDR3 contains 16 residues. The CDR3 sequence: CTSSHLLAGTSYEQYF. The CDR3 DNA sequence: TGCACCAGCAGCCACCTGCTAGCGGGGACTAGCTACGAGCAGTACTTC.

This clone is deemed large. V usage is TRBV29-1 and J usage is TRBJ1-3, with no clear D. This CDR3 region has 11 residues. The germline V and J ends were trimmed by 4 bases and 3 bases, with 4 bases remaining between them. Germline lookup yields CDR1 SQVTM and CDR2 ANQGSEA. The CDR3 nucleotides are TGCAGCGTTGTGTATGGAAACACCATATATTTT. This sequence encodes CSVVYGNTIYF.

This rearrangement joins TRBV6-7 to TRBJ2-1; the D gene is possibly TRBD2 (6 bases). TRBV6-7 is placed among ORFs of uncertain function. The CDR3 covers 18 residues. Trimming took 4 bases from V and 6 from J, leaving 25 bases between them. For the CDR3, the DNA is TGTGCCAGCAGTTCCTCCTGTAGCGGCAACTCAAACGGCAATGAGCAGTTCTTC. Protein product: CASSSSCSGNSNGNEQFF.

The rearrangement uses TRBV6-4 and TRBJ2-1; possible D gene TRBD1, 5 bases. From germline, CDR1 is MRHNA and CDR2 SNTAGT. This CDR3 is built from 13 residues. Deletions cut 5 bases from V and 8 bases from J, with 13 bases between. The CDR3 protein is CASSRTRAHEQFF. The DNA for the CDR3 is TGTGCCAGCAGTAGGACCAGGGCCCATGAGCAGTTCTTC.

V usage is TRBV19 and J usage is TRBJ1-1; weak D call: TRBD1 (5 bases). Looked up from germline, CDR1 is LNHDA and CDR2 is SQIVND (reference sequence). The CDR3 loop spans 13 amino acids. Trimming cost V 11 bases and J 0 bases, with 13 bases left between them. The CDR3: CAVGTGMNTEAFF. CDR3 DNA sequence: TGTGCCGTAGGAACAGGTATGAACACTGAAGCTTTCTTT.

The V and J genes are TRBV5-4 and TRBJ1-5; D perhaps matches TRBD1 (5 bases). The CDR3 covers 16 residues. The germline V gene encodes CDR1 SGHNT and CDR2 YYREEE (reference sequence). Trimming removed 4 bases from V and 6 bases from J, with 20 bases in between. In nucleotides, the CDR3 is TGTGCCAGCAGCACCGGGCCCAGGGCGGGGGGTCAGCCCCAGCATTTT. It yields the protein CASSTGPRAGGQPQHF.

The CDR3 protein is CASSIMQGSYEQYF. As DNA, the CDR3 is TGTGCCAGTAGTATTATGCAGGGTTCCTACGAGCAGTACTTC. The chain has TRBV19 and TRBJ2-7, with D tentatively TRBD1 (5 bases). This CDR3 has 14 amino acids. Trimming removed 3 bases at V and 1 base at J, with 10 bases between. The V gene's germline CDR1 is LNHDA and CDR2 SQIVND (reference sequence).

The chain couples TRBV4-3 to TRBJ1-2, with 12 bases aligning to TRBD1. Trimming took 4 bases from V and 7 from J; bases not matched to a gene: 10. This CDR3 is built from 16 residues. The V gene's germline CDR1 is LGHNA and CDR2 YSLEER. The CDR3 loop reads CASSLSPGQGALGYTF. CDR3 nucleotide sequence: TGCGCCAGCAGCCTGAGCCCGGGACAGGGGGCGCTTGGCTACACCTTC.

The V gene is TRBV19, the J gene TRBJ2-5, with D hard to call. CDR1 and CDR2 (germline): LNHDA, SQIVND (reference sequence). The length of the CDR3 is 14 residues. Trimming removed 5 bases at V and 7 bases at J, with 17 bases between. The CDR3 reads CASSAERLDGTQYF. The CDR3 DNA is TGTGCCAGTAGTGCCGAACGGCTAGATGGGACCCAGTACTTC.

The chain joins TRBV10-3 to TRBJ2-5, with 8 bases that match TRBD1. Germline trimming cut 4 bases from V and 5 bases from J; bases unmatched to any gene: 9. Germline V gene lookup returns CDR1 ENHRY and CDR2 SYGVKD. The CDR3 has 15 amino acids. The CDR3 reads CAISGPRGQGETQYF. As DNA, the CDR3 is TGTGCCATCAGTGGGCCCAGGGGGCAGGGGGAGACCCAGTACTTC.